This T cell receptor (beta chain) was captured in a study of Ad26.COV2.S vaccination and SARS-CoV-2 variants. Details on this clone: Its specificity is not known.

Overall study findings and caveats: Quantification of TCR breadth and depth may have yielded underestimates of total T cell responses. The study found similar non-spike TCR breadth in vaccine and placebo recipients.

TCRdb's copy holds only in-frame clones and misses some; the assay was immunoSEQ multiplex PCR. In the table there are about 500,000 clones, 70% to 90% of which are singletons. This CDR3 contains 15 residues. CDR1 LNHDA and CDR2 SQIVND come from the germline V gene (reference sequence). V dropped 6 bases and J dropped 3; count of bases not matched to a gene: 6. Described treatment: roughly 20 received Ad26.COV2.S at low or high dose, single or two shots; about 5 received placebo; per-sample allocation not given. Sampling was performed 63 days after the first vaccine or placebo injection. The V gene is TRBV19, the J gene TRBJ2-3; TRBD1 aligns across 10 bases. Specimen: peripheral blood, collected in a trial of Ad26.COV2.S vaccine versus placebo. The source is a person between 18 and 59 years old who received the Ad26.COV2.S COVID-19 vaccine or a placebo. Written as DNA, the CDR3 is TGTGCCAGTAGCAAGGGACAGGGGATGACAGATACGCAGTATTTT. The encoded protein is CASSKGQGMTDTQYF.